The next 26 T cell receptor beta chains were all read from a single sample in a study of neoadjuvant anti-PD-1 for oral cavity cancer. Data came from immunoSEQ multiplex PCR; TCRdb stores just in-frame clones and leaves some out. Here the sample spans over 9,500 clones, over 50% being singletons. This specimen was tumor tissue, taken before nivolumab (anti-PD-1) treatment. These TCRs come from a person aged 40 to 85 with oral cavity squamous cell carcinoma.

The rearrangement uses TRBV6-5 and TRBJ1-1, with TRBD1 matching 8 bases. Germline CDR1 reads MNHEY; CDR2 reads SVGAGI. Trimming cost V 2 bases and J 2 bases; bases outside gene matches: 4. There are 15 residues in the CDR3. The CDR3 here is CASSYTTGGNTEAFF. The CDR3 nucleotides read TGTGCCAGCAGTTACACAACAGGGGGTAACACTGAAGCTTTCTTT.

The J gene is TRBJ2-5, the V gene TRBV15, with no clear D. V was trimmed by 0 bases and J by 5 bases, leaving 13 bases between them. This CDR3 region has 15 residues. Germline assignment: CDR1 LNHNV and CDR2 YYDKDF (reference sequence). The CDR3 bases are TGTGCCACCAGCAGAGATGTCGTAAGTGTGGAGACCCAGTACTTC. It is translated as CATSRDVVSVETQYF.

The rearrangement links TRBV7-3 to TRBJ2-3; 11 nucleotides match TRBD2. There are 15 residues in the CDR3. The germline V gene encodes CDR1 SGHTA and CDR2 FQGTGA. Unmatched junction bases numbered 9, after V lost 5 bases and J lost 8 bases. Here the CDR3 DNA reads TGTGCCAGCAGCGCCAGCGGGACTAGCGGTGGTACGCAGTATTTT. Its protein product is CASSASGTSGGTQYF.

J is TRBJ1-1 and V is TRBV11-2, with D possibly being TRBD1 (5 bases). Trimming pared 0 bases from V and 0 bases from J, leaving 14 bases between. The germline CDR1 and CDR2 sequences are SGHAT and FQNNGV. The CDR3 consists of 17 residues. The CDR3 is CASSLDAGPWMNTEAFF. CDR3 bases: TGTGCCAGCAGCTTAGACGCAGGGCCCTGGATGAACACTGAAGCTTTCTTT.

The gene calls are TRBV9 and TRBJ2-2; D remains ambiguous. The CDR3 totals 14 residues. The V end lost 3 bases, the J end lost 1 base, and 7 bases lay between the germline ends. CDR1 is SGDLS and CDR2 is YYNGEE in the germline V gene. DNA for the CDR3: TGTGCCAGCAGCGCGAGAGGGAACACCGGGGAGCTGTTTTTT. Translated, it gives CASSARGNTGELFF.

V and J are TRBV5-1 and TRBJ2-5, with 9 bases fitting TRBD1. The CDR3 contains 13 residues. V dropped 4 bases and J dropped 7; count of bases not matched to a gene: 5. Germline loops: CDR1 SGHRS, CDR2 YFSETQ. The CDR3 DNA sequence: TGCGCCAGCAGCCCGGGACAGGGAGGGACCCAGTACTTC. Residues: CASSPGQGGTQYF.

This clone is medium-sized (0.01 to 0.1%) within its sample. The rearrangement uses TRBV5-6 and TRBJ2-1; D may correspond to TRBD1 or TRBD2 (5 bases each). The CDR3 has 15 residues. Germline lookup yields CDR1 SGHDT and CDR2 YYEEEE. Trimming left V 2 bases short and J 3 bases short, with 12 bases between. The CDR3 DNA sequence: TGTGCCAGCAGCTTAGTCCGGGACGGCTACAATGAGCAGTTCTTC. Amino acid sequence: CASSLVRDGYNEQFF.

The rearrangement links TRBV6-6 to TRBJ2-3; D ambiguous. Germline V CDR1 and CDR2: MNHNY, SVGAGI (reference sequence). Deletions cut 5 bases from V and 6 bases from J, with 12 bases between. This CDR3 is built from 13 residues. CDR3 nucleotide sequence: TGTGCCAGCAGTCTGGGGAAGTGGGATACGCAGTATTTT. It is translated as CASSLGKWDTQYF.

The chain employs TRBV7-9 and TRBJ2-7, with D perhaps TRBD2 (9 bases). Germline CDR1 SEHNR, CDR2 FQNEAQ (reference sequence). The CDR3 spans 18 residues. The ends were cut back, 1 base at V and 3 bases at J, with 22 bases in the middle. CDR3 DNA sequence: TGTGCCAGCAGCTTAGGCAGGGGGCTAGCGGGATCAGACTACGAGCAGTACTTC. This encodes CASSLGRGLAGSDYEQYF. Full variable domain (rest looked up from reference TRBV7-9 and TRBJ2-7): DTGVSQNPRHKITKRGQNVTFRCDPISEHNRLYWYRQTLGQGPEFLTYFQNEAQLEKSRLLSDRFSAERPKGSFSTLEIQRTEQGDSAMYLCASSLGRGLAGSDYEQYFGPGTRLTVT.

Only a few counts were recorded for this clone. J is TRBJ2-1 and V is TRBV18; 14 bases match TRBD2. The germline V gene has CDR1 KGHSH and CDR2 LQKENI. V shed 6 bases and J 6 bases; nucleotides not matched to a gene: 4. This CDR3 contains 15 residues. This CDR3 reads CASSTSGRAINEQFF. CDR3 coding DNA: TGTGCCAGCTCGACTAGCGGGAGGGCCATCAATGAGCAGTTCTTC.

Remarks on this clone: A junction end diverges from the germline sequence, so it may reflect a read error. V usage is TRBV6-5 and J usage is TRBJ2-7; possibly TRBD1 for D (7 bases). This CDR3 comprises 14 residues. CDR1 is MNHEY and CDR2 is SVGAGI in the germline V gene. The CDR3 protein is CASIYKQGRGEQYF. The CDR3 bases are TGTGCCAGCATTTACAAACAGGGGCGGGGAGAGCAGTACTTC.

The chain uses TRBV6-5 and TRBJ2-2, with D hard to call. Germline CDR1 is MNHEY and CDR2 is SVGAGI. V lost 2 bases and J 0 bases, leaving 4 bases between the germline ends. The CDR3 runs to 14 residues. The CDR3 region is CASSYMANTGELFF. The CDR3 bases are TGTGCCAGCAGTTACATGGCGAACACCGGGGAGCTGTTTTTT.

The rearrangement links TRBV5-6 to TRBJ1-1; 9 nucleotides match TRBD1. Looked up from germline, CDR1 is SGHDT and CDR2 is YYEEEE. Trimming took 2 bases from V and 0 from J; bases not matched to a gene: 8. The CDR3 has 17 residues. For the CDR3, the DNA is TGTGCCAGCAGCTTCGGAACAGGGGGCGCCATGAACACTGAAGCTTTCTTT. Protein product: CASSFGTGGAMNTEAFF.

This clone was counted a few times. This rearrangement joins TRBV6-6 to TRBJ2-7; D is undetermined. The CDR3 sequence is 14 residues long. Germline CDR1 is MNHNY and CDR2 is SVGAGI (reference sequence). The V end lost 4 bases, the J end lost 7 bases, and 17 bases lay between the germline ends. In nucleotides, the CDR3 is TGTGCCAGCAGTTCCTCCGACTTGTACCAGGAGCAGTACTTC. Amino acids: CASSSSDLYQEQYF.

The CDR3 spells CASSFSPGLAGAWETQYF. CDR3 DNA sequence: TGTGCCAGCAGCTTCTCCCCGGGACTAGCGGGAGCGTGGGAGACCCAGTACTTC. The chain couples TRBV5-4 to TRBJ2-5; 14 bases are shared with TRBD2. The CDR3 is 18 residues long. The V segment lost 2 bases and the J segment 5 bases; nucleotides outside the gene matches: 11. Germline-derived CDR1 and CDR2 are SGHNT and YYREEE (reference sequence).

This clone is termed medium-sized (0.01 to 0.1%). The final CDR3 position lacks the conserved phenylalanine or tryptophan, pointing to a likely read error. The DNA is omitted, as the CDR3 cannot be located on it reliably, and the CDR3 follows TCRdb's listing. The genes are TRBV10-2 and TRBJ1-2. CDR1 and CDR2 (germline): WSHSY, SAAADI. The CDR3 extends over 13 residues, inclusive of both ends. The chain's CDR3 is CASSDPDSRGLGI.

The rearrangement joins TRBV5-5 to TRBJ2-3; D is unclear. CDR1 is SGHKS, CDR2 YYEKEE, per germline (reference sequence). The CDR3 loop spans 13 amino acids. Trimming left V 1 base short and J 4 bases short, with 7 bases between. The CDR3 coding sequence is TGTGCCAGCAGCTTGATAGTCGCAGATACGCAGTATTTT. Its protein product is CASSLIVADTQYF.

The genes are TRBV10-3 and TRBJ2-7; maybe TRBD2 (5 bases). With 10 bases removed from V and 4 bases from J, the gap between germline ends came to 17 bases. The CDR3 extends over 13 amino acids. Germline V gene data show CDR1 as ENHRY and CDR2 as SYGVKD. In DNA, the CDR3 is TGTGCCACCAGAGGGCTAGCCCCTTACGAGCAGTACTTC. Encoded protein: CATRGLAPYEQYF.

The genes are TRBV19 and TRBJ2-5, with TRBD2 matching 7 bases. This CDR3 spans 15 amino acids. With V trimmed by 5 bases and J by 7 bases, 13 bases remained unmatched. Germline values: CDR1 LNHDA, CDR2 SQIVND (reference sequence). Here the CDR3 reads CASSPDLAGGVTQYF. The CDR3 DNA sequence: TGTGCCAGTAGTCCGGATTTAGCGGGCGGGGTGACCCAGTACTTC. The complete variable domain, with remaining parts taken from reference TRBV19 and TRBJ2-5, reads DGGITQSPKYLFRKEGQNVTLSCEQNLNHDAMYWYRQDPGQGLRLIYYSQIVNDFQKGDIAEGYSVSREKKESFPLTVTSAQKNPTAFYLCASSPDLAGGVTQYFGPGTRLLVL.

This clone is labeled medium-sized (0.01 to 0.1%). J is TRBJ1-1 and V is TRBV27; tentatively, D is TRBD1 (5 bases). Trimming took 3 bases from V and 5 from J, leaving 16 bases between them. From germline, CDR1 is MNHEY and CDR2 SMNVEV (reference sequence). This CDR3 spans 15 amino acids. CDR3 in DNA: TGTGCCAGCAGTTTGATGGTAAGGGGAACAACTGAAGCTTTCTTT. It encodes CASSLMVRGTTEAFF.

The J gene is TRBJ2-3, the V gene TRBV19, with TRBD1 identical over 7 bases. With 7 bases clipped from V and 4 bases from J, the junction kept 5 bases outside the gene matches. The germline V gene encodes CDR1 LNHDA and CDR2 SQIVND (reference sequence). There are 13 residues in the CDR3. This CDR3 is CASNPTGADTQYF. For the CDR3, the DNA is TGTGCCAGTAACCCTACAGGGGCAGATACGCAGTATTTT.

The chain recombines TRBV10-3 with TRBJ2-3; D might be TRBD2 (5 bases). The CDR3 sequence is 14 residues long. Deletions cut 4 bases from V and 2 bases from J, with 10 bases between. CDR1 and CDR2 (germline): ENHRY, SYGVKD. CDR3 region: CAISAVANTDTQYF. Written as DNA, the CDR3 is TGTGCCATCAGTGCGGTAGCGAACACAGATACGCAGTATTTT.

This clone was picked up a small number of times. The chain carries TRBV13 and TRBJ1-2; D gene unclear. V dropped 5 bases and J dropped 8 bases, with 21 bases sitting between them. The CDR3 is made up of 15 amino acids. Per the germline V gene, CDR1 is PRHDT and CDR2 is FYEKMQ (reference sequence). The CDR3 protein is CASSRTEDYFGGYTF. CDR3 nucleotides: TGTGCCAGCAGCCGGACGGAAGACTATTTTGGCGGCTACACCTTC.

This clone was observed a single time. In nucleotides, the CDR3 is TGTGCCAGCAGCCTTTGGCGGGGGACTACCAACTATGGCTACACCTTC. It encodes CASSLWRGTTNYGYTF. The chain has TRBV28 and TRBJ1-2; D perhaps matches TRBD1 (5 bases). Germline V gives CDR1 MDHEN, CDR2 SYDVKM. The CDR3 spans 16 residues. V dropped 6 bases and J dropped 2 bases, with 19 bases sitting between them.

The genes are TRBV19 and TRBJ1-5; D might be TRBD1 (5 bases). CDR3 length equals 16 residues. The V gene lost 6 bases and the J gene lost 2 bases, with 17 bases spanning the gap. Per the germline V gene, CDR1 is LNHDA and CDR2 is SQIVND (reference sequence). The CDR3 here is CASRLAQGIGNQPQHF. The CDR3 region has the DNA TGTGCCAGTAGGCTGGCTCAGGGCATAGGCAATCAGCCCCAGCATTTT.

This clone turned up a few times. The chain's CDR3 is CASSDSGRADEQYF. The DNA for the CDR3 is TGTGCCAGCAGTGACAGCGGGAGGGCCGACGAGCAGTACTTC. The chain has TRBV6-1 and TRBJ2-7; 10 nucleotides match TRBD2. V gave up 3 bases and J gave up 5 bases; unmatched junction bases: 4. This CDR3 spans 14 amino acids. Germline V gives CDR1 MNHNS, CDR2 SASEGT.